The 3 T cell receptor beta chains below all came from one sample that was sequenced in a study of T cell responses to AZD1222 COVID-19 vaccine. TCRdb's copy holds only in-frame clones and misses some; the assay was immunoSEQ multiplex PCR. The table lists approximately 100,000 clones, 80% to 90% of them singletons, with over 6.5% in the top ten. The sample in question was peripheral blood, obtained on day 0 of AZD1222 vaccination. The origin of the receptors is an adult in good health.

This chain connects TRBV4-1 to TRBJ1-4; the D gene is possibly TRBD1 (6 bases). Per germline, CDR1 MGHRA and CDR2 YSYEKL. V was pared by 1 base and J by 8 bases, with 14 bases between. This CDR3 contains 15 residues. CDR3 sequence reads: CASSQAQGSEEKLFF. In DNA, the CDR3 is TGCGCCAGCAGCCAAGCTCAGGGGAGTGAAGAAAAACTGTTTTTT.

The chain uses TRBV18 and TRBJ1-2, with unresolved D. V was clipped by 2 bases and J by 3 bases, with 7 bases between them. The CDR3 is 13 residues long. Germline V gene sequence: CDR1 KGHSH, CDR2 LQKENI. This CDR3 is CASSPSEHYGYTF. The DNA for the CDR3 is TGTGCCAGCTCACCATCAGAACACTATGGCTACACCTTC.

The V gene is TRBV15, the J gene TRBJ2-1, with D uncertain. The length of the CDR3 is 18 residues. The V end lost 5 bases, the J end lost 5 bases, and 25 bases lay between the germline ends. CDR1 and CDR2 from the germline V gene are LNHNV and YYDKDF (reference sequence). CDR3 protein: CATSPRKSDRSIHNEQFF. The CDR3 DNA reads TGTGCCACCAGCCCACGTAAGTCCGACCGTAGCATCCACAATGAGCAGTTCTTC. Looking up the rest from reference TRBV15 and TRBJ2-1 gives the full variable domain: DAMVIQNPRYQVTQFGKPVTLSCSQTLNHNVMYWYQQKSSQAPKLLFHYYDKDFNNEADTPDNFQSRRPNTSFCFLDIRSPGLGDTAMYLCATSPRKSDRSIHNEQFFGPGTRLTVL.